Shown below are 19 T cell receptor beta chains from a single sample sequenced in a study of OX40 agonist ivuxolimab in advanced cancers. Libraries came from the immunoSEQ multiplex PCR assay. TCRdb stores this immuneACCESS table with in-frame sequences only. Part of the clones is absent; in the studies checked, under half of the shortfall reflects unresolved V genes, and no reason is known for the rest. The sample contains 90,000 to 150,000 clones, 80% to 90% of them found a single time. Around 0.55% of the sample is in the top ten clones. Sequencing was performed on CD4+ or CD8+ T cells sorted from blood, taken in a trial of the OX40 agonist ivuxolimab. These receptors came from an adult with an advanced solid tumor such as melanoma, head and neck, liver or kidney cancer.

This rearrangement joins TRBV19 to TRBJ2-7, with TRBD1 matching 9 bases. J lost 3 bases, V lost 5 bases, and 5 bases had no gene match. The germline gives CDR1 LNHDA, CDR2 SQIVND (reference sequence). This CDR3 has 14 amino acids. CDR3 region: CASSQVDRGYEQYF. The CDR3 DNA is TGTGCCAGTAGTCAGGTGGACAGGGGCTACGAGCAGTACTTC.

The chain uses TRBV19 and TRBJ1-1, with 7 bases that match TRBD1. Germline V gene sequence: CDR1 LNHDA, CDR2 SQIVND (reference sequence). The V segment lost 4 bases and the J segment 10 bases; nucleotides outside the gene matches: 12. The CDR3 is 14 amino acids. DNA for the CDR3: TGTGCCAGTAGTACGCCGGACAGGCAGTGGAGAGCTTTCTTT. It translates to CASSTPDRQWRAFF.

This rearrangement joins TRBV6-5 to TRBJ1-4; 7 positions match TRBD1. Germline CDR1 reads MNHEY; CDR2 reads SVGAGI. The CDR3 sequence is 15 residues long. The V gene end was trimmed by 6 bases and the J gene end by 8 bases; junction bases not matched to a gene: 12. The DNA for the CDR3 is TGTGCCAGCAGCCCCGAGACAGGGAGGAACGAAAAACTGTTTTTT. It codes for CASSPETGRNEKLFF.

The V call is TRBV4-1, the J call TRBJ2-3; 8 nucleotides agree with TRBD2. The germline CDR1 and CDR2 sequences are MGHRA and YSYEKL. J lost 1 base, V lost 0 bases, and 3 bases had no gene match. The CDR3 consists of 16 residues. The DNA for the CDR3 is TGCGCCAGCAGCCAAGAGCTTAGCGGGGGCACAGATACGCAGTATTTT. It codes for CASSQELSGGTDTQYF.

The chain combines TRBV5-1 with TRBJ2-1; TRBD2 matches at 7 bases. Germline assignment: CDR1 SGHRS and CDR2 YFSETQ. The CDR3 is 14 residues long. The junction had 8 bases not matched to a gene; V was cut back by 2 bases and J by 9 bases. The chain's CDR3 is CASSFGLERGEQFF. The CDR3 DNA is TGCGCCAGCAGCTTCGGACTAGAGCGGGGTGAGCAGTTCTTC.

The chain joins TRBV7-2 to TRBJ1-4; tentatively, D is TRBD1 (6 bases). The CDR3 sequence is 16 residues long. With 1 base removed from V and 7 bases from J, the gap between germline ends came to 16 bases. CDR1 and CDR2 (germline): SGHTA, FQGNSA. The CDR3, as DNA: TGTGCCAGCAGCTTAGGTTTCAGGGGTTGGAGTGAAAAACTGTTTTTT. Protein sequence: CASSLGFRGWSEKLFF.

In nucleotides, the CDR3 is TGTGCCAGCAGCCAAAGCGGGACAGCCCTTAACTATGGCTACACCTTC. It translates to CASSQSGTALNYGYTF. V and J are TRBV7-3 and TRBJ1-2; TRBD1 aligns across 7 bases. The CDR3 runs 16 residues. Per the germline V gene, CDR1 is SGHTA and CDR2 is FQGTGA. V lost 5 bases and J lost 1; bases outside the gene matches: 10.

This rearrangement joins TRBV18 to TRBJ2-5; 9 nucleotides align to TRBD1. Germline V CDR1 and CDR2: KGHSH, LQKENI. The CDR3 consists of 15 residues. Trimming removed 3 bases from V and 5 bases from J; junction bases left unmatched: 7. CDR3 protein: CASSPGGTGYETQYF. CDR3 coding DNA: TGTGCCAGCTCACCGGGCGGGACAGGGTATGAGACCCAGTACTTC.

The V and J genes are TRBV19 and TRBJ1-5; TRBD1 aligns across 12 bases. CDR3 length equals 15 residues. Per the germline V gene, CDR1 is LNHDA and CDR2 is SQIVND (reference sequence). The V segment lost 6 bases and the J segment 3 bases; nucleotides outside the gene matches: 3. As DNA, the CDR3 is TGTGCCAGTAGCGGGACAGGGGGCGTCAATCAGCCCCAGCATTTT. Its translation: CASSGTGGVNQPQHF. Based on the CDR3 plus reference TRBV19 and TRBJ1-5, the full variable domain is DGGITQSPKYLFRKEGQNVTLSCEQNLNHDAMYWYRQDPGQGLRLIYYSQIVNDFQKGDIAEGYSVSREKKESFPLTVTSAQKNPTAFYLCASSGTGGVNQPQHFGDGTRLSIL.

The V call is TRBV7-2, the J call TRBJ1-2, with 7 bases fitting TRBD1. CDR1 is SGHTA and CDR2 is FQGNSA in the germline V gene. Trimming at V came to 5 bases and at J to 5 bases, leaving 11 bases not matched to a gene. This CDR3 is 15 amino acids long. CDR3 DNA: TGTGCCAGCAGCCCTGACAGGGTCGGGCATTATGGCTACACCTTC. This sequence encodes CASSPDRVGHYGYTF.

This chain uses TRBV6-5 with TRBJ2-7, with D tentatively TRBD1 (6 bases). The CDR3 covers 15 residues. Germline V gives CDR1 MNHEY, CDR2 SVGAGI. Trimming took off 0 bases at V and 2 bases at J, with 11 bases between the two ends. This chain's CDR3 is CASSYSRGFTYEQYF. CDR3 nucleotides: TGTGCCAGCAGTTACTCGAGGGGGTTCACCTACGAGCAGTACTTC.

V gene TRBV5-1 combines with J gene TRBJ2-1; D remains ambiguous. Germline V gives CDR1 SGHRS, CDR2 YFSETQ. V was clipped by 4 bases and J by 10 bases, with 9 bases between them. This CDR3 region has 11 residues. The CDR3: CASSLVGEQFF. The CDR3 DNA is TGCGCCAGCAGCCTGGTAGGGGAGCAGTTCTTC.

The gene calls are TRBV28 and TRBJ1-4, with 10 bases lining up with TRBD1. CDR3 length: 15 amino acids. CDR1 is MDHEN and CDR2 is SYDVKM in the germline V gene. The junction had 3 bases not matched to a gene; V was cut back by 6 bases and J by 2 bases. Here the CDR3 DNA reads TGTGCCAGCAGGACAGGGGGCGGCACTAATGAAAAACTGTTTTTT. Its protein product is CASRTGGGTNEKLFF.

The CDR3 region has the DNA TGCGCCAGCAGCTTAATCCCGACAACCGAGGGTTCACCCCTCCACTTT. Translating it yields CASSLIPTTEGSPLHF. The chain is built from TRBV5-1 and TRBJ1-6; no clear D gene. This CDR3 contains 16 residues. Germline V gene data show CDR1 as SGHRS and CDR2 as YFSETQ. Trimming shortened V by 2 bases and J by 9 bases, and 18 bases separated the two germline ends.

The CDR3 nucleotides read TGCGCCAGCAGTCAATTCCAGACACCTTCCTACGAGCAGTACTTC. The encoded protein is CASSQFQTPSYEQYF. The chain carries TRBV23-1 and TRBJ2-7; no clear D gene. Being an ORF, TRBV23-1 has a function that is uncertain. The CDR3 totals 15 residues. V gave up 1 base and J gave up 1 base, with 11 bases separating them.

The chain is built from TRBV14 and TRBJ2-7; TRBD2 might be the D (5 bases). The V and J ends lost 5 bases and 7 bases respectively, with 9 bases between them. Germline V gives CDR1 SGHDN, CDR2 FVKESK. There are 11 residues in the CDR3. The DNA for the CDR3 is TGTGCCAGCAGCACCCGGAGGGAGCAGTACTTC. Residues: CASSTRREQYF. The entire variable domain, with the rest obtained from reference TRBV14 and TRBJ2-7, is as follows: EAGVTQFPSHSVIEKGQTVTLRCDPISGHDNLYWYRRVMGKEIKFLLHFVKESKQDESGMPNNRFLAERTGGTYSTLKVQPAELEDSGVYFCASSTRREQYFGPGTRLTVT.

The chain couples TRBV10-3 to TRBJ2-1; no definite D call. V lost 0 bases and J 5 bases, leaving 8 bases between the germline ends. CDR1 is ENHRY and CDR2 is SYGVKD in the germline V gene. The CDR3 contains 14 residues. CDR3 sequence (DNA): TGTGCCATCAGTGAGTCGGCCACCAACAATGAGCAGTTCTTC. Its protein is CAISESATNNEQFF.

Details on this clone: The same CDR3 also results from other DNA sequences found in this sample. V and J are TRBV7-2 and TRBJ1-6; D is uncertain. The CDR3 contains 13 residues. The germline gives CDR1 SGHTA, CDR2 FQGNSA. V was clipped by 5 bases and J by 7 bases, with 9 bases between them. The CDR3 sequence: CASSPQENSPLHF. Here the CDR3 DNA reads TGTGCCAGCAGCCCCCAGGAGAATTCACCCCTCCACTTT.

The chain uses TRBV7-2 and TRBJ1-1; no definite D call. Germline V gene data show CDR1 as SGHTA and CDR2 as FQGNSA. The CDR3 loop spans 13 amino acids. V was shortened by 2 bases and J by 2 bases, with 6 bases between the two germline ends. The CDR3 DNA is TGTGCCAGCAGCTTACCGGTAAACACTGAAGCTTTCTTT. Translating gives CASSLPVNTEAFF.